Following are 18 T cell receptor beta chains from one sample sequenced in a study of CD4 T cells in relation to SARS-CoV-2 and coronaviruses. Sequencing was performed with immunoSEQ multiplex PCR; in TCRdb, only in-frame clones are kept and a portion is missing. The sample records over 25,000 clones, over 65% being singletons. These receptors lack a known antigen. The unexposed donors gave CD4+ T cells in about 2010-2019, prior to COVID-19. Isolation of CD4+ T cells took place after 10 days in culture. The source material was CD4+ T cells from PBMCs, cultured in vitro. The receptors originated from a human donor in good health.

This clone was recorded a few times. The chain employs TRBV25-1 and TRBJ1-1; D is unresolved. This CDR3 has 15 residues. CDR1 is MGHDK, CDR2 SYGVNS, per germline. Trimming stripped 4 bases from V and 3 bases from J, with 15 bases between. The CDR3 region is CASSGSQLKYTEAFF. CDR3 sequence (DNA): TGTGCCAGCAGTGGCAGTCAATTGAAGTACACTGAAGCTTTCTTT.

The chain combines TRBV5-1 with TRBJ1-2, with TRBD1 matching 9 bases. The CDR3 has 15 amino acids. V shed 0 bases and J 2 bases; nucleotides not matched to a gene: 2. From germline, CDR1 is SGHRS and CDR2 YFSETQ. This CDR3 is CASSLEQGANYGYTF. CDR3 sequence (DNA): TGCGCCAGCAGCTTGGAACAGGGGGCAAACTATGGCTACACCTTC.

The chain combines TRBV5-1 with TRBJ1-2; D is unresolved. In germline, CDR1 is SGHRS, CDR2 YFSETQ. The CDR3 totals 15 residues. Trimming removed 2 bases at V and 2 bases at J, with 13 bases between. The CDR3 region is CASSLSGGSNYGYTF. In DNA, the CDR3 is TGCGCCAGCAGCTTAAGTGGCGGGTCCAACTATGGCTACACCTTC.

This clone turned up a few times. The genes are TRBV5-4 and TRBJ1-1; D gene ambiguous. The CDR3 spans 14 residues. V was pared by 4 bases and J by 7 bases, with 17 bases between. The germline gives CDR1 SGHNT, CDR2 YYREEE (reference sequence). CDR3 bases: TGTGCCAGCAGCCCCGAAGGGTTAAATTTTGAAGCTTTCTTT. It specifies CASSPEGLNFEAFF.

J is TRBJ1-1 and V is TRBV19, with D unresolved. Germline CDR1 LNHDA, CDR2 SQIVND (reference sequence). The CDR3 loop spans 12 amino acids. V was clipped by 7 bases and J by 2 bases, with 8 bases between them. CDR3 loop: CASKEGNTEAFF. In DNA, the CDR3 is TGTGCCAGTAAGGAGGGAAACACTGAAGCTTTCTTT.

CDR3 region: CASNQGEYTGELFF. For the CDR3, the DNA is TGCGCCAGCAACCAAGGGGAATACACCGGGGAGCTGTTTTTT. The chain carries TRBV10-2 and TRBJ2-2; D is possibly TRBD1 (5 bases). V was trimmed by 7 bases and J by 3 bases, leaving 12 bases between them. The CDR3 spans 14 residues. Germline V CDR1 and CDR2: WSHSY, SAAADI.

The chain links TRBV19 to TRBJ2-7; unclear D gene. Germline V CDR1 and CDR2: LNHDA, SQIVND (reference sequence). The length of the CDR3 is 15 residues. Between the trimmed V and J ends, which lost 5 bases and 3 bases, there was a span of 17 bases. CDR3 nucleotide sequence: TGTGCCAGTAGTCCCCATGACGCCCGGGTCTACGAGCAGTACTTC. It is translated as CASSPHDARVYEQYF.

This chain uses TRBV7-2 with TRBJ2-7; D unresolved. Per the germline V gene, CDR1 is SGHTA and CDR2 is FQGNSA. V lost 1 base and J 6 bases, leaving 10 bases between the germline ends. This CDR3 spans 13 amino acids. The CDR3 sequence is CASSLVAKSEQYF. The CDR3 nucleotides read TGTGCCAGCAGCTTAGTGGCGAAATCCGAGCAGTACTTC.

The V call is TRBV29-1, the J call TRBJ2-5, with D maybe TRBD1 (5 bases). Germline lookup yields CDR1 SQVTM and CDR2 ANQGSEA. The CDR3 is made up of 15 amino acids. V lost 4 bases to trimming and J lost 2 bases, with 17 bases between them. CDR3 DNA: TGCAGCGTTGTTCCAGGGAAGGGTGGTCAAGAGACCCAGTACTTC. Translating it yields CSVVPGKGGQETQYF.

The genes are TRBV4-2 and TRBJ1-1; perhaps TRBD1 as D (6 bases). V lost 4 bases, J lost 5 bases, and 20 bases lay in between. This CDR3 has 16 residues. The germline CDR1 and CDR2 sequences are LGHNA and YNFKEQ. DNA of the CDR3: TGTGCCAGCAGCCTCCTAAGCAGGGGTGGTGGGACTGAAGCTTTCTTT. It codes for CASSLLSRGGGTEAFF.

The J gene is TRBJ1-4, the V gene TRBV19; 7 positions match TRBD1. Germline trimming cut 5 bases from V and 8 bases from J; bases unmatched to any gene: 11. CDR3 length: 15 residues. Germline CDR1 LNHDA, CDR2 SQIVND (reference sequence). The CDR3 DNA sequence: TGTGCCAGTAGTCAGACCGGGACAGCGGAAGAAAAACTGTTTTTT. Translating it yields CASSQTGTAEEKLFF.

This clone qualifies as medium-sized. The rearrangement uses TRBV7-2 and TRBJ2-7, with TRBD2 as a possible D gene (6 bases). Trimming took off 0 bases at V and 5 bases at J, with 11 bases between the two ends. The CDR3 sequence is 14 residues long. Germline CDR1 SGHTA, CDR2 FQGNSA. The CDR3 nucleotides read TGTGCCAGCAGCTTAGCGGAGGGTTTGAACGAGCAGTACTTC. Amino acids: CASSLAEGLNEQYF.

This clone has a handful of counts. The genes are TRBV7-3 and TRBJ2-3; perhaps TRBD1 as D (6 bases). The CDR3 sequence is 13 residues long. The germline gives CDR1 SGHTA, CDR2 FQGTGA. V lost 5 bases and J lost 6, with 12 bases in between. The CDR3 here is CASSVDQGDTQYF. CDR3 in DNA: TGTGCCAGCAGCGTAGACCAGGGGGATACGCAGTATTTT.

The V call is TRBV5-1, the J call TRBJ2-7; the D gene is possibly TRBD1 (5 bases). The ends were cut back, 0 bases at V and 4 bases at J, with 14 bases in the middle. CDR3 length: 15 amino acids. Germline CDR1 is SGHRS and CDR2 is YFSETQ. Here the CDR3 reads CASSLAAGSEYEQYF. In nucleotides, the CDR3 is TGCGCCAGCAGCTTGGCAGCAGGGTCCGAATACGAGCAGTACTTC.

The chain links TRBV7-3 to TRBJ2-3, with D maybe TRBD2 (5 bases). Trimming shortened V by 2 bases and J by 6 bases, and 9 bases separated the two germline ends. Germline V gene data show CDR1 as SGHTA and CDR2 as FQGTGA. CDR3 length: 13 residues. The CDR3 loop is CASSLGREDTQYF. The CDR3 DNA follows: TGTGCCAGCAGCTTAGGAAGGGAGGATACGCAGTATTTT.

The chain couples TRBV5-6 to TRBJ2-3; 8 nucleotides line up with TRBD2. This CDR3 contains 16 residues. V was clipped by 4 bases and J by 7 bases; unmatched bases: 14. Germline loops: CDR1 SGHDT, CDR2 YYEEEE. The CDR3 DNA sequence: TGTGCCAGCAGCCCTGGGGGCGCGGGGGGTGGAAATACGCAGTATTTT. This translates into CASSPGGAGGGNTQYF.

This clone came up a few times. The rearrangement joins TRBV27 to TRBJ1-1, with TRBD1 as a possible D gene (6 bases). The CDR3 contains 14 residues. V gave up 6 bases and J gave up 4 bases, with 15 bases separating them. The germline gives CDR1 MNHEY, CDR2 SMNVEV (reference sequence). The CDR3 spells CASRGHGGSTEAFF. CDR3 DNA: TGTGCCAGCAGGGGACACGGTGGTTCCACTGAAGCTTTCTTT.

The chain recombines TRBV14 with TRBJ2-7; D unclear. V was trimmed by 4 bases and J by 5 bases, leaving 12 bases between them. The CDR3 has 13 residues. In germline, CDR1 is SGHDN, CDR2 FVKESK. The CDR3 sequence: CASSPRAMDEQYF. CDR3 DNA sequence: TGTGCCAGCAGCCCACGGGCGATGGACGAGCAGTACTTC.